This T cell receptor (beta chain) was recovered during a study of cytomegalovirus exposure and HLA in healthy donors. Between the trimmed V and J ends, which lost 2 bases and 7 bases, there was a span of 5 bases. This CDR3 comprises 11 residues. Germline CDR1 and CDR2: SNHLY and FYNNEI. With 60 Vbeta and 13 Jbeta primers, the PCR was carried out. Repertoires were generated with immunoSEQ multiplex PCR, while TCRdb's copy carries only in-frame clones and drops some. The sample lists about 120,000 clones, approximately 77% occurring once. V is TRBV2 and J is TRBJ1-2; D gene ambiguous. This TCR was sampled from a man aged 45-60 years in good health and CMV-seropositive. The specimen sequenced was PBMCs. The CDR3 protein is CASSESRGYTF. The CDR3 bases are TGTGCCAGCAGTGAAAGCCGTGGCTACACCTTC.